The next 28 T cell receptor beta chains were all read from a single sample in a study of blood T cell repertoires in COVID-19. Only in-frame clones appear in the TCRdb table, and some are missing; sequencing was by immunoSEQ multiplex PCR. Of about 110,000 clones listed, 85% are singletons. The sequenced material came from peripheral blood. The receptor source for this set is a human donor in a cohort sampled during active COVID-19.

The CDR3 nucleotides read TGTGCCAGCTCAACTTGGACAGGAGATTCTGGAAACACCATATATTTT. This gives the protein CASSTWTGDSGNTIYF. J is TRBJ1-3 and V is TRBV18; TRBD1 aligns across 7 bases. The V gene's germline CDR1 is KGHSH and CDR2 LQKENI. The length of the CDR3 is 16 residues. V was clipped by 5 bases and J by 1 base; unmatched bases: 8.

The chain links TRBV30 to TRBJ2-2; a possible D gene is TRBD1 (6 bases). The length of the CDR3 is 14 residues. The germline V gene encodes CDR1 GTSNPN and CDR2 SVGIG (reference sequence). Trimming pared 3 bases from V and 0 bases from J, leaving 8 bases between. CDR3 DNA sequence: TGTGCCTGGAGGTGGACAGCGAACACCGGGGAGCTGTTTTTT. Protein product: CAWRWTANTGELFF.

The chain has TRBV5-1 and TRBJ2-7, with TRBD1 matching 10 bases. In germline, CDR1 is SGHRS, CDR2 YFSETQ. The trim removed 4 bases at V and 4 bases at J, leaving 11 bases unmatched. This CDR3 is built from 16 residues. The CDR3 DNA follows: TGCGCCAGCAGCACGACCGGGACAGGGGAAGGGTACGAGCAGTACTTC. Amino acid sequence: CASSTTGTGEGYEQYF.

The chain has TRBV9 and TRBJ2-7; D uncertain. The germline gives CDR1 SGDLS, CDR2 YYNGEE. V was cut by 3 bases and J by 0 bases, with 4 bases left in between. There are 12 residues in the CDR3. Written as DNA, the CDR3 is TGTGCCAGCAGCGCATTCTCCTACGAGCAGTACTTC. The encoded protein is CASSAFSYEQYF.

J is TRBJ2-3 and V is TRBV11-2; D perhaps matches TRBD2 (5 bases). The germline V gene has CDR1 SGHAT and CDR2 FQNNGV. The CDR3 has 14 amino acids. Trimming pared 4 bases from V and 4 bases from J, leaving 12 bases between. The CDR3: CASSSQADSDTQYF. CDR3 nucleotide sequence: TGTGCCAGCAGCTCTCAAGCGGACTCAGATACGCAGTATTTT.

V gene TRBV9 combines with J gene TRBJ2-2, with 8 bases identical to TRBD1. Germline-derived CDR1 and CDR2 are SGDLS and YYNGEE. This CDR3 region has 14 residues. Unmatched junction bases numbered 4, after V lost 4 bases and J lost 5 bases. CDR3 coding DNA: TGTGCCAGCAGCCCTTGGGACAGGACCGGGGAGCTGTTTTTT. It translates to CASSPWDRTGELFF.

CDR3 in amino acids: CSASVAPNEQFF. The CDR3 DNA reads as TGCAGTGCTAGTGTAGCCCCCAATGAGCAGTTCTTC. V is TRBV20-1 and J is TRBJ2-1; D remains unclear. The CDR3 covers 12 residues. Germline CDR1 reads DFQATT; CDR2 reads SNEGSKA (reference sequence). Between the trimmed V and J ends, which lost 3 bases and 6 bases, there was a span of 9 bases.

This rearrangement joins TRBV29-1 to TRBJ2-1; 10 bases match TRBD1. CDR3 length: 14 residues. V shed 3 bases, J shed 9 bases, and the junction held 8 bases outside the gene matches. Germline CDR1 SQVTM, CDR2 ANQGSEA. The CDR3 sequence is CSVEGQGSFGEQFF. CDR3 in DNA: TGCAGCGTTGAGGGACAGGGGAGTTTTGGTGAGCAGTTCTTC.

The rearrangement links TRBV19 to TRBJ1-2; a possible D gene is TRBD1 (6 bases). CDR3 length: 14 amino acids. Germline assignment: CDR1 LNHDA and CDR2 SQIVND (reference sequence). V shed 5 bases and J shed 4 bases, with 14 bases lying between them. This CDR3 reads CASSFTGIGYGYTF. CDR3 in DNA: TGTGCCAGTAGTTTTACAGGGATCGGCTATGGCTACACCTTC.

This clone appeared a few times. This chain connects TRBV6-6 to TRBJ2-7; TRBD2 is a possible D gene (6 bases). The CDR3 runs to 12 residues. The V and J ends lost 0 bases and 6 bases respectively, with 6 bases between them. The germline V gene has CDR1 MNHNY and CDR2 SVGAGI (reference sequence). This CDR3 reads CASSYSGGEQYF. CDR3 sequence (DNA): TGTGCCAGCAGTTACTCGGGGGGCGAGCAGTACTTC.

The rearrangement uses TRBV28 and TRBJ1-5, with D uncertain. V was shortened by 3 bases and J by 2 bases, with 14 bases between the two germline ends. In germline, CDR1 is MDHEN, CDR2 SYDVKM. This CDR3 region has 16 residues. The CDR3 region has the DNA TGTGCCAGCAGTTTGGCGGTCGCCCCGGGCAATCAGCCCCAGCATTTT. It yields the protein CASSLAVAPGNQPQHF.

The chain couples TRBV6-5 to TRBJ2-3; D possibly corresponds to TRBD2 (7 bases). CDR3 length: 15 amino acids. Germline values: CDR1 MNHEY, CDR2 SVGAGI. V was trimmed by 6 bases and J by 5 bases, leaving 18 bases between them. The CDR3 nucleotides read TGTGCCAGCAGGTGGGGGGGGCGCATCGGAGATACGCAGTATTTT. Its protein is CASRWGGRIGDTQYF.

The chain joins TRBV9 to TRBJ2-7; D possibly corresponds to TRBD2 (6 bases). Trimming took off 5 bases at V and 0 bases at J, with 24 bases between the two ends. The CDR3 consists of 18 residues. Germline V gives CDR1 SGDLS, CDR2 YYNGEE. The CDR3 DNA reads as TGTGCCAGCAGGTCCTCGGGGTCCTTAGCGGCGAGCTCCTACGAGCAGTACTTC. Amino acids: CASRSSGSLAASSYEQYF. The full variable domain, in which reference TRBV9 and TRBJ2-7 provide the parts outside the CDR3, is DSGVTQTPKHLITATGQRVTLRCSPRSGDLSVYWYQQSLDQGLQFLIQYYNGEERAKGNILERFSAQQFPDLHSELNLSSLELGDSALYFCASRSSGSLAASSYEQYFGPGTRLTVT.

The V call is TRBV6-5, the J call TRBJ1-6; D not resolved. The CDR3 runs 12 residues. Trimming pared 8 bases from V and 6 bases from J, leaving 8 bases between. Germline CDR1 reads MNHEY; CDR2 reads SVGAGI. The CDR3 reads CASGAFNSPLHF. The CDR3 coding sequence is TGTGCCAGCGGAGCCTTTAATTCACCCCTCCACTTT.

V gene TRBV29-1 combines with J gene TRBJ1-2; 7 bases fit TRBD1. The germline gives CDR1 SQVTM, CDR2 ANQGSEA. With 6 bases clipped from V and 5 bases from J, the junction kept 15 bases outside the gene matches. This CDR3 has 15 amino acids. The chain's CDR3 is CSVAGGDSALYGYTF. The CDR3 DNA reads as TGCAGCGTCGCGGGAGGGGACAGCGCCCTGTATGGCTACACCTTC.

The chain links TRBV3-1 (or the pseudogene TRBV3-2) to TRBJ1-2, with 8 bases identical to TRBD1. CDR1 and CDR2 from the germline V gene are LGHDT and YNNKEL (reference sequence). J gave up 5 bases and V 4 bases, and 12 bases lay outside the gene matches. CDR3 length equals 16 residues. CDR3 nucleotides: TGTGCCAGCAGCCTTGGACAGGGAAGGTCTGGGTATGGCTACACCTTC. This encodes CASSLGQGRSGYGYTF.

The V gene is TRBV18, the J gene TRBJ2-7; TRBD1 is a possible D gene (6 bases). CDR1 and CDR2 (germline): KGHSH, LQKENI. The CDR3 is made up of 13 amino acids. V lost 5 bases and J 5 bases, leaving 13 bases between the germline ends. CDR3 loop: CASSVQGRHEQYF. CDR3 DNA sequence: TGTGCCAGCTCAGTACAGGGCAGGCACGAGCAGTACTTC. Full variable domain (rest looked up from reference TRBV18 and TRBJ2-7): NAGVMQNPRHLVRRRGQEARLRCSPMKGHSHVYWYRQLPEEGLKFMVYLQKENIIDESGMPKERFSAEFPKEGPSILRIQQVVRGDSAAYFCASSVQGRHEQYFGPGTRLTVT.

This sequence joins TRBV28 and TRBJ2-7, with 13 bases identical to TRBD2. Germline V gene sequence: CDR1 MDHEN, CDR2 SYDVKM. V shed 7 bases, J shed 8 bases, and the junction held 11 bases outside the gene matches. The CDR3 sequence is 15 residues long. The CDR3 DNA sequence: TGTGCCAGCAACCCGCCCGGGACTAGCGGGAATCAGCAGTACTTC. The encoded protein is CASNPPGTSGNQQYF.

The chain recombines TRBV5-6 with TRBJ1-1, with D unresolved. With 1 base removed from V and 0 bases from J, the gap between germline ends came to 7 bases. The V gene's germline CDR1 is SGHDT and CDR2 YYEEEE. This CDR3 comprises 14 residues. This CDR3 is CASSLLAVNTEAFF. CDR3 coding DNA: TGTGCCAGCAGCTTGTTGGCAGTGAACACTGAAGCTTTCTTT.

The rearrangement uses TRBV3-1 (or the pseudogene TRBV3-2) and TRBJ2-1, with D tentatively TRBD2 (7 bases). The ends were cut back, 8 bases at V and 3 bases at J, with 20 bases in the middle. This CDR3 contains 16 residues. CDR1 and CDR2 from the germline V gene are LGHDT and YNNKEL (reference sequence). The CDR3 loop reads CASSTRGAAGYNEQFF. DNA for the CDR3: TGTGCCAGCTCCACCCGGGGGGCAGCGGGCTACAATGAGCAGTTCTTC.

The V gene is TRBV7-2, the J gene TRBJ2-2; no clear D gene. The germline V gene encodes CDR1 SGHTA and CDR2 FQGNSA. The CDR3 covers 14 residues. Trimming took 5 bases from V and 1 from J, leaving 8 bases between them. Here the CDR3 reads CASSIRQNTGELFF. In DNA form, the CDR3 reads TGTGCCAGCAGCATTCGACAGAACACCGGGGAGCTGTTTTTT.

The V call is TRBV3-1 (or the pseudogene TRBV3-2), the J call TRBJ1-1, with D possibly matching TRBD1 (5 bases). V lost 11 bases, J lost 4 bases, and 17 bases lay in between. The germline V gene encodes CDR1 LGHDT and CDR2 YNNKEL (reference sequence). The CDR3 consists of 13 residues. CDR3 loop: CACQRGEGTEAFF. For the CDR3, the DNA is TGTGCCTGTCAGCGGGGGGAAGGCACTGAAGCTTTCTTT.

This chain connects TRBV2 to TRBJ1-4, with a tentative D call TRBD1 (5 bases). The CDR3 runs to 15 residues. Per the germline V gene, CDR1 is SNHLY and CDR2 is FYNNEI. Trimming pared 4 bases from V and 10 bases from J, leaving 19 bases between. The CDR3 reads CASSGWGGESRKLFF. Written as DNA, the CDR3 is TGTGCCAGCAGTGGTTGGGGAGGGGAGTCGAGAAAACTGTTTTTT. The full variable domain, in which reference TRBV2 and TRBJ1-4 provide the parts outside the CDR3, is EPEVTQTPSHQVTQMGQEVILRCVPISNHLYFYWYRQILGQKVEFLVSFYNNEISEKSEIFDDQFSVERPDGSNFTLKIRSTKLEDSAMYFCASSGWGGESRKLFFGSGTQLSVL.

V usage is TRBV29-1 and J usage is TRBJ2-3; D is ambiguous. Germline CDR1 is SQVTM and CDR2 is ANQGSEA. The CDR3 contains 11 residues. The V end was cut by 6 bases, the J end by 0 bases, with 4 bases between. This CDR3 reads CSVLSTDTQYF. The CDR3 bases are TGCAGCGTCCTTAGCACAGATACGCAGTATTTT.

V and J are TRBV7-9 and TRBJ1-2; tentatively, D is TRBD1 (6 bases). Looked up from germline, CDR1 is SEHNR and CDR2 is FQNEAQ (reference sequence). Trimming stripped 5 bases from V and 4 bases from J, with 8 bases between. The CDR3 is 12 residues long. Here the CDR3 DNA reads TGTGCCAGCAGCCCGGACAGCTATGGCTACACCTTC. Encoded protein: CASSPDSYGYTF.

The chain uses TRBV3-1 (or the pseudogene TRBV3-2) and TRBJ1-2; the match to TRBD1 covers 7 bases. This CDR3 is 14 amino acids long. Germline values: CDR1 LGHDT, CDR2 YNNKEL (reference sequence). Trimming cost V 4 bases and J 4 bases; bases outside gene matches: 6. CDR3 coding DNA: TGTGCCAGCAGCCCTAGGGGGCTCGGCTATGGCTACACCTTC. Protein sequence: CASSPRGLGYGYTF.

The genes are TRBV4-1 and TRBJ1-5; a possible D gene is TRBD1 (5 bases). Germline V gene sequence: CDR1 MGHRA, CDR2 YSYEKL. V was trimmed by 2 bases and J by 1 base, leaving 12 bases between them. This CDR3 contains 16 residues. The DNA of the CDR3 is TGCGCCAGCAGCCAATGGGGCAGAGCAAGCAATCAGCCCCAGCATTTT. Translating gives CASSQWGRASNQPQHF.

The rearrangement links TRBV27 to TRBJ2-3; TRBD2 matches at 7 bases. CDR1 is MNHEY and CDR2 is SMNVEV in the germline V gene (reference sequence). CDR3 length: 14 amino acids. V trimming: 5 bases; J trimming: 4 bases; junction bases outside the gene matches: 6. CDR3 in DNA: TGTGCCAGCAGTGTCGCGGGACTATCAGATACGCAGTATTTT. This sequence encodes CASSVAGLSDTQYF.